This T cell receptor beta chain was recovered during a study of T-cell reconstitution after alpha-beta-depleted transplantation in children. It was with unique molecular identifiers that the TCRbeta library was prepared. In TCRdb, the PCR reads were re-called with MiXCR into one record per CDR3 protein. The top ten clones hold just over 35% of a sample with almost 600,000 distinct CDR3 sequences, 27% of them seen once. Findings and caveats of the study: Diversity and T-cell counts at one year after transplant derived mostly from new T cells.

As concerns this clonotype: The antigen is unknown.

V gave up 3 bases and J gave up 3 bases; unmatched junction bases: 8. This CDR3 is 15 amino acids long. Germline V CDR1 and CDR2: SGHRS, YFSETQ. The material was PBMCs, obtained before TCRalphabeta/CD19-depleted stem cell transplant. The chain uses TRBV5-1 and TRBJ2-7; 8 bases line up with TRBD1. This sequence was found in a boy under two years old with Wiskott-Aldrich syndrome, due to receive a stem cell transplant. CDR3 sequence reads: CASSSDRGLDYEQYF. CDR3 sequence (DNA): TGCGCCAGCAGCTCTGACAGGGGCCTTGACTACGAGCAGTACTTC.